Listed below are T cell receptor beta chains from one sample, sequenced in a study of a mutant IDH1 vaccine in newly diagnosed glioma. Profiled with immunoSEQ multiplex PCR; TCRdb holds only in-frame clones, not every one. The top ten hold about 2.1% of the sample, which has about 46,000 clones, almost 95% seen once. Antigen specificity for these receptors is unknown. The sample here was PBMCs, taken from a glioma patient whose treatment included an IDH1 peptide vaccine. The receptors shown here come from a man in his fifties or sixties with glioma. Both conserved end residues are part of each CDR3. D genes are given only for firm matches. Expanded clones get a size class; other rows say once, few or many, or leave the size out.

size: .; V: TRBV11-2; J: TRBJ1-3; D: .; CDR3: CASSSTEYSGNTIYF; DNA: TGTGCCAGCAGCTCGACGGAATACTCTGGAAACACCATATATTTT
size: .; V: TRBV4-3; J: TRBJ1-6; D: TRBD1; CDR3: CASSQGTGGTFYNSPLHF; DNA: TGCGCCAGCAGCCAAGGGACAGGGGGCACTTTCTATAATTCACCCCTCCACTTT
size: .; V: TRBV7-2; J: TRBJ2-1; D: TRBD1; CDR3: CASSLGGQGRNEQFF; DNA: TGTGCCAGCAGCTTAGGAGGACAGGGACGTAATGAGCAGTTCTTC
size: .; V: TRBV5-1; J: TRBJ2-1; D: .; CDR3: CASSWGQGPYNEQFF; DNA: TGCGCCAGCAGCTGGGGTCAGGGCCCCTACAATGAGCAGTTCTTC
size: .; V: TRBV28; J: TRBJ1-2; D: TRBD1; CDR3: CASSLGQGRGYTF; DNA: TGTGCCAGCAGTTTGGGACAGGGGCGCGGCTACACCTTC
size: once; V: TRBV10-2; J: TRBJ2-1; D: TRBD2; CDR3: CASRGGNEQFF; DNA: TGCGCCAGCAGGGGGGGGAATGAGCAGTTCTTC
size: .; V: TRBV7-9; J: TRBJ2-3; D: TRBD2; CDR3: CASSSKVASGVTDTQYF; DNA: TGTGCCAGCAGCTCCAAGGTAGCTAGCGGGGTCACAGATACGCAGTATTTT
size: .; V: TRBV19; J: TRBJ2-1; D: TRBD2; CDR3: CASSIGTSEHEEQFF; DNA: TGTGCCAGTAGTATAGGGACTAGCGAGCACGAAGAGCAGTTCTTC
size: .; V: TRBV7-3; J: TRBJ1-6; D: TRBD1; CDR3: CASSLIPGQGQPLHF; DNA: TGTGCCAGCAGCTTAATCCCAGGACAGGGGCAGCCCCTCCACTTT
size: .; V: TRBV4-1; J: TRBJ2-2; D: .; CDR3: CASSQDRPRVTGELFF; DNA: TGCGCCAGCAGCCAAGATAGACCCCGGGTCACCGGGGAGCTGTTTTTT
size: .; V: TRBV30; J: TRBJ2-5; D: .; CDR3: CAWNAGQETQYF; DNA: TGTGCCTGGAACGCGGGGCAAGAGACCCAGTACTTC
size: .; V: TRBV6-1; J: TRBJ1-2; D: .; CDR3: CASSEVLGPYGYTF; DNA: TGTGCCAGCAGTGAAGTCTTGGGGCCCTATGGCTACACCTTC
size: .; V: TRBV20-1; J: TRBJ2-5; D: .; CDR3: CSANPTETQYF; DNA: TGCAGTGCTAACCCTACGGAGACCCAGTACTTC
size: .; V: TRBV30; J: TRBJ2-7; D: TRBD2; CDR3: CAWGLDYEQYF; DNA: TGTGCCTGGGGACTAGACTACGAGCAGTACTTC
size: .; V: TRBV19; J: TRBJ1-1; D: TRBD1; CDR3: CASSTTDRVKSEAFF; DNA: TGTGCCAGTAGTACTACCGACAGGGTTAAGTCTGAAGCTTTCTTT
size: .; V: TRBV29-1; J: TRBJ1-2; D: .; CDR3: CSVEQTRNYGYTF; DNA: TGCAGCGTTGAACAGACTCGGAACTATGGCTACACCTTC
size: once; V: TRBV15; J: TRBJ1-4; D: TRBD1; CDR3: CATSRDRGPEKLFF; DNA: TGTGCCACCAGCAGAGACAGGGGGCCTGAAAAACTGTTTTTT
size: .; V: TRBV18; J: TRBJ1-5; D: .; CDR3: CASSPDGNQPQHF; DNA: TGTGCCAGCTCGCCGGACGGGAATCAGCCCCAGCATTTT
size: .; V: TRBV4-1; J: TRBJ2-1; D: TRBD1; CDR3: CASSLDRSSYNEQFF; DNA: TGCGCCAGCAGCTTGGACAGGAGCTCCTACAATGAGCAGTTCTTC
size: .; V: TRBV13; J: TRBJ2-4; D: .; CDR3: CASSLGGVGNIQYF; DNA: TGTGCCAGCAGCTTAGGGGGCGTGGGAAACATTCAGTACTTC
size: once; V: TRBV7-8; J: TRBJ2-7; D: .; CDR3: CASSLAEPPRAYEQYF; DNA: TGTGCCAGCAGCTTAGCTGAACCCCCAAGAGCCTACGAGCAGTACTTC